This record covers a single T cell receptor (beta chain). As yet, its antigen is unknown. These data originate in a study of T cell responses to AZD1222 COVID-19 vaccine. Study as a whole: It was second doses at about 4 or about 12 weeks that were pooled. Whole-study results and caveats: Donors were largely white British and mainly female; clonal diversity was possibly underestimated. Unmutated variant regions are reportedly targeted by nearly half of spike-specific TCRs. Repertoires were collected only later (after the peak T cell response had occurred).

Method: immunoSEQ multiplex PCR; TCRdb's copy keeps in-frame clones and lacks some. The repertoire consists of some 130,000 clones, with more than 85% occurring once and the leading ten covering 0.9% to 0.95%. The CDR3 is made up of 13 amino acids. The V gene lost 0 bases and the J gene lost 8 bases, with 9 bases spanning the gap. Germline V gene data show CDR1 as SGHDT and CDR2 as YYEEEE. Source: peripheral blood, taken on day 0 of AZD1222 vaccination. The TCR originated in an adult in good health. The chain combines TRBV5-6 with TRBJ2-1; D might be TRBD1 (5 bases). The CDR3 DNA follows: TGTGCCAGCAGCTTGGAGGGGTTCCATGAGCAGTTCTTC. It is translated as CASSLEGFHEQFF.